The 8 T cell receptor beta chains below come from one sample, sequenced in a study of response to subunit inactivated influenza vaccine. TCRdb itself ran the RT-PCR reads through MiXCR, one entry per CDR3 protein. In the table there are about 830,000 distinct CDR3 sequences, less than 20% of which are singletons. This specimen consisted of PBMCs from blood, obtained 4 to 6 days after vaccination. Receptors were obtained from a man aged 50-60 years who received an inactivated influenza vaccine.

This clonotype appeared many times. The CDR3, as DNA: TGTGCCAGCTCAGATTATGGCTCCTACAATGAGCAGTTCTTC. The encoded protein is CASSDYGSYNEQFF. The chain couples TRBV7-2 to TRBJ2-1; the D is unclear. The V and J ends lost 8 bases and 0 bases respectively, with 11 bases between them. The CDR3 has 14 residues. Germline lookup yields CDR1 SGHTA and CDR2 FQGNSA.

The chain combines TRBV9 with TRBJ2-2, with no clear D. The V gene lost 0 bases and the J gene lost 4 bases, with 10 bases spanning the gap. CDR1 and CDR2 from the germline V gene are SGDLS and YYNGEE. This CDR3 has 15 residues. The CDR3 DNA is TGTGCCAGCAGCGTAGACGTTGGCCCCACCGGGGAGCTGTTTTTT. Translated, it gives CASSVDVGPTGELFF.

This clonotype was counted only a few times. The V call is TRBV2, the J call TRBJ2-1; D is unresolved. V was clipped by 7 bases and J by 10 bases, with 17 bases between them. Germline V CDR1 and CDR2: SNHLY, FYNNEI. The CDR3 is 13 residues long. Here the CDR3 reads CASTPTPVGEQFF. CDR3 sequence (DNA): TGTGCCAGCACCCCGACACCTGTGGGGGAGCAGTTCTTC.

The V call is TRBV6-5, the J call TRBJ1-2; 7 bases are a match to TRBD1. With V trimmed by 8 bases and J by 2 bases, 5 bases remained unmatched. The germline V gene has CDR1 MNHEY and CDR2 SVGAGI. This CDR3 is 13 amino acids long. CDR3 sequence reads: CASEPGQNYGYTF. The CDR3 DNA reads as TGTGCCAGCGAGCCGGGACAGAACTATGGCTACACCTTC.

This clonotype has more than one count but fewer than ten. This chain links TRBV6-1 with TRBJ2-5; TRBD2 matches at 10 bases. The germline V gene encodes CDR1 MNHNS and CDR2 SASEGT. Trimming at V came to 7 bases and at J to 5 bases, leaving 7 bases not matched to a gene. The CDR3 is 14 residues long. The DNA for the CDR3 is TGTGCCAGCAAGCTAGCGGGAGCGGGGGAGACCCAGTACTTC. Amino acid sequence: CASKLAGAGETQYF.

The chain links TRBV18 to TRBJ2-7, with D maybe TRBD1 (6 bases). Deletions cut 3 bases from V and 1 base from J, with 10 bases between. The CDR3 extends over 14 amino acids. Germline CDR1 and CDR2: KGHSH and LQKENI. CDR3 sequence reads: CASSPIRGSYEQYF. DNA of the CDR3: TGTGCCAGCTCACCTATCAGGGGATCCTACGAGCAGTACTTC.

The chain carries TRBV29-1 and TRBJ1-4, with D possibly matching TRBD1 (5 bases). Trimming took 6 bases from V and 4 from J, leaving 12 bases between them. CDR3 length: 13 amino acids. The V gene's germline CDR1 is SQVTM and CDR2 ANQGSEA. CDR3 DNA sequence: TGCAGCGTCCGACGACAGATTAATGAAAAACTGTTTTTT. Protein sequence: CSVRRQINEKLFF.

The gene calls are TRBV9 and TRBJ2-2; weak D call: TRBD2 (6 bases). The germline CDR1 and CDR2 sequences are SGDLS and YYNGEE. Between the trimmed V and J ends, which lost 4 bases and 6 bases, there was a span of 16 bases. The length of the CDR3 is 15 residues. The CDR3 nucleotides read TGTGCCAGCAGCCCTGGGGGTAGCGGATCCGGGGAGCTGTTTTTT. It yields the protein CASSPGGSGSGELFF.